This T cell receptor beta chain is drawn from a study of T cells after yellow fever vaccination. The V segment lost 3 bases and the J segment 5 bases; nucleotides outside the gene matches: 6. The germline gives CDR1 SGHTA, CDR2 FQGNSA. CDR3 size: 14 residues. In this sample, this clonotype turned up a few times. TCRdb used MiXCR to reprocess the 5' RACE reads, holding one entry per CDR3 protein. Of 600,000 to 750,000 distinct CDR3 sequences listed, roughly an eighth are singletons. This TCR came from a man aged 25-40 years who received the YFV17D yellow fever vaccine. This chain links TRBV7-2 with TRBJ2-5; 7 bases line up with TRBD2. This sample comprised PBMCs, obtained on the day of the yellow fever booster vaccination. The CDR3 is CASSFTFGGETQYF. DNA for the CDR3: TGTGCCAGCAGCTTCACGTTCGGGGGGGAGACCCAGTACTTC. The full variable domain, completed using reference TRBV7-2 and TRBJ2-5, is GAGVSQSPSNKVTEKGKDVELRCDPISGHTALYWYRQSLGQGLEFLIYFQGNSAPDKSGLPSDRFSAERTGGSVSTLTIQRTQQEDSAVYLCASSFTFGGETQYFGPGTRLLVL.